Listed below are T cell receptor beta chains from one sample, sequenced in a study of T cell responses to AZD1222 COVID-19 vaccine. Assay: immunoSEQ multiplex PCR; the TCRdb copy retains only in-frame clones and omits some. The data contain some 150,000 clones, roughly 90% of them singletons. This material consisted of peripheral blood, taken on day 0 of AZD1222 vaccination. These receptors were obtained from an adult in good health. Each CDR3 is given with its conserved first and last residue. Each record gives: V gene, CDR3 protein.

TRBV28 | CASSERILQDGAFF
TRBV7-2 | CASSLLGYEQYF
TRBV2 | CAASSGLSTDTQYF
TRBV7-3 | CASSRDRGITGELFF
TRBV25-1 | CASTGPTTGGGYGYTF
TRBV19 | CASGGILSSSYNEQFF
TRBV4-1 | CASSQTGTRNQPQHF
TRBV18 | CASSPPGGGLDEQFF
TRBV20-1 | CSASDGTGVSYEQYF
TRBV15 | CATSREVRNTIYF
TRBV2 | CARLGYYETQYF
TRBV6-4 | CASSDSPGTVGGYTF
TRBV6-1 | CASSEGQGLLFGKNIQYF
TRBV4-1 | CASSLATGSTNYEQYF
TRBV29-1 | CSATPGQLSYEQYF
TRBV5-6 | CASSLVIWGDSRAFF
TRBV10-3 | CAISSGLAGGPGEQFF
TRBV18 | CASSPGTGSTDTQYF
TRBV5-1 | CASSLGQGVSEAFF
TRBV6-6 | CASSLGLADYNEQFF
TRBV7-2 | CASSLKLAQSSGNTIYF
TRBV5-1 | CASSLNSGSSYNEQFF
TRBV7-9 | CASSPGGQLNTEAFF
TRBV9 | CASSVGGSSYNSPLHF
TRBV7-9 | CASSSVTGNYGYTF
TRBV7-9 | CASTPRQIVPNTEAFF
TRBV15 | CATSRATGRKNEKLFF